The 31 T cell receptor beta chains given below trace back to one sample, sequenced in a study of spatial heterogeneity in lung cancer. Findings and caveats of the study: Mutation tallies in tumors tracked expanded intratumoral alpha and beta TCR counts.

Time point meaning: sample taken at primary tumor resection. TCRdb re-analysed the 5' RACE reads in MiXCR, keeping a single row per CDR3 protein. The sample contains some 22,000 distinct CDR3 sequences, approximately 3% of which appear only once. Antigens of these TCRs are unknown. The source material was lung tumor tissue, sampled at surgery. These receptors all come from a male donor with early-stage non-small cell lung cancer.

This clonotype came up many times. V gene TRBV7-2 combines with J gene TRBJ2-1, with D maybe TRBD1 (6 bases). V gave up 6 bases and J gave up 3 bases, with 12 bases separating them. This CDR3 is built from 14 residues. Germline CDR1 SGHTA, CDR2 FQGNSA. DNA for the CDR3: TGTGCCAGCAGACCCACAGGGTTCTACAATGAGCAGTTCTTC. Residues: CASRPTGFYNEQFF. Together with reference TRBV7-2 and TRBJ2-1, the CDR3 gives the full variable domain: GAGVSQSPSNKVTEKGKDVELRCDPISGHTALYWYRQSLGQGLEFLIYFQGNSAPDKSGLPSDRFSAERTGGSVSTLTIQRTQQEDSAVYLCASRPTGFYNEQFFGPGTRLTVL.

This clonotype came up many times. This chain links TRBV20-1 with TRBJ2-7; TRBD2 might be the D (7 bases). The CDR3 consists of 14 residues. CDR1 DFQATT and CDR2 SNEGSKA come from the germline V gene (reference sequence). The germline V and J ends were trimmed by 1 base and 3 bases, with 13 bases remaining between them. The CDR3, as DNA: TGCAGTGCTAGAGGGCGGGGGCAGTTCTACGAGCAGTACTTC. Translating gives CSARGRGQFYEQYF.

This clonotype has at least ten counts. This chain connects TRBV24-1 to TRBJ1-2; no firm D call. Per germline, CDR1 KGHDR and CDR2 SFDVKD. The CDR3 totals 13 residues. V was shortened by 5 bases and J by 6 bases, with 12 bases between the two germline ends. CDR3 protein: CATSGGSPNGYTF. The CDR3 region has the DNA TGTGCCACCAGTGGTGGCAGCCCCAATGGCTACACCTTC.

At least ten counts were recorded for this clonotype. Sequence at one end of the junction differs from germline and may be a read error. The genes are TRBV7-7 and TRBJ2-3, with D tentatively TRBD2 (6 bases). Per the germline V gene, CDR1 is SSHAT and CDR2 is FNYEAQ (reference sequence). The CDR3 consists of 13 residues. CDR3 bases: TGTGCTAGCAGCTTGAGCGGGACAGATACGCAGTATTTT. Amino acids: CASSLSGTDTQYF.

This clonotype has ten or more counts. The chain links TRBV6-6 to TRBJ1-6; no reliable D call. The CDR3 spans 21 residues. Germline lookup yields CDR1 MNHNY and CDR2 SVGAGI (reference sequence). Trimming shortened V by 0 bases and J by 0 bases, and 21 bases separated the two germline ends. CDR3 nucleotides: TGTGCCAGCAGTTACTCGAGGACGGCAGCTAGTTTGGGCTCCTATAATTCACCCCTCCACTTT. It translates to CASSYSRTAASLGSYNSPLHF.

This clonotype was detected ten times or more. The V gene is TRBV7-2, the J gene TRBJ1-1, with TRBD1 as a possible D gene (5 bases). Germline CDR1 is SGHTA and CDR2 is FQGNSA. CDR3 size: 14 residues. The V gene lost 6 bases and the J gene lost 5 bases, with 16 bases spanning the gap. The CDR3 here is CASRTGTVMTEAFF. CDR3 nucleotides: TGTGCCAGCAGAACCGGGACGGTAATGACTGAAGCTTTCTTT.

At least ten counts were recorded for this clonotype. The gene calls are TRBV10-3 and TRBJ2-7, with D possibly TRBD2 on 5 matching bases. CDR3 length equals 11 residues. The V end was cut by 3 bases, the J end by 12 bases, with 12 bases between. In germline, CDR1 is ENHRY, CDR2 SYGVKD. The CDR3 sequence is CAISDPPGWYF. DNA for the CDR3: TGTGCCATCAGTGACCCGCCGGGATGGTACTTC.

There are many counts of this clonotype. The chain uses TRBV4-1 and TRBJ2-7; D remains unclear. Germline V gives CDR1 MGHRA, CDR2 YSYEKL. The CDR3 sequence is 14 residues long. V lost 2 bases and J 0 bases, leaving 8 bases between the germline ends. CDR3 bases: TGCGCCAGCAGCCAACCAGGAAACTCCTACGAGCAGTACTTC. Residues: CASSQPGNSYEQYF.

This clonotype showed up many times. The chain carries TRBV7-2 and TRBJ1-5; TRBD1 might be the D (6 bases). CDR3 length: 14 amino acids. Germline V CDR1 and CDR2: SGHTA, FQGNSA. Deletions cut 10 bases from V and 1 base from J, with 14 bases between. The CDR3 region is CATAWTESNQPQHF. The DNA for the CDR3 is TGTGCCACCGCCTGGACAGAGAGCAATCAGCCCCAGCATTTT.

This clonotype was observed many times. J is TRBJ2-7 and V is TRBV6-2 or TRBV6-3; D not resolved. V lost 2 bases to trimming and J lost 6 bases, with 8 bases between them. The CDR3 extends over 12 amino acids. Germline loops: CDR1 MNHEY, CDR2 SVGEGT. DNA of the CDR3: TGTGCCAGCAGTTACGGGGTCGGCGAGCAGTACTTC. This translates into CASSYGVGEQYF.

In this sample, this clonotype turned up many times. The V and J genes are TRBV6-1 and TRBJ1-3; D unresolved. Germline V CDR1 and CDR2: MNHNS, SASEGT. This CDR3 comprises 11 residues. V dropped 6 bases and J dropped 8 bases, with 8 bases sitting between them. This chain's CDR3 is CASRGEYTIYF. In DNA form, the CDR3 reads TGTGCCAGCAGGGGCGAGTACACCATATATTTT.

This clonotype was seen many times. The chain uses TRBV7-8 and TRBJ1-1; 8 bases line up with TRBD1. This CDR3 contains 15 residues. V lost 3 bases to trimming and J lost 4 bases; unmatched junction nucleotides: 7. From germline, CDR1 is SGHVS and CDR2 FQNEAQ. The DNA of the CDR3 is TGTGCCAGCAGCTTTGGAACAGGGGGGAGCACTGAAGCTTTCTTT. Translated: CASSFGTGGSTEAFF.

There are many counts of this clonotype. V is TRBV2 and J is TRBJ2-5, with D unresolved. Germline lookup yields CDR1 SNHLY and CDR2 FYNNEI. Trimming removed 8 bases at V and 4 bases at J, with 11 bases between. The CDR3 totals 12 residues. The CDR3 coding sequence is TGTGCCAGCCAAGGCGTGCGAGAGACCCAGTACTTC. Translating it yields CASQGVRETQYF. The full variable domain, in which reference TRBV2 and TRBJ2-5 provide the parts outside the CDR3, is EPEVTQTPSHQVTQMGQEVILRCVPISNHLYFYWYRQILGQKVEFLVSFYNNEISEKSEIFDDQFSVERPDGSNFTLKIRSTKLEDSAMYFCASQGVRETQYFGPGTRLLVL.

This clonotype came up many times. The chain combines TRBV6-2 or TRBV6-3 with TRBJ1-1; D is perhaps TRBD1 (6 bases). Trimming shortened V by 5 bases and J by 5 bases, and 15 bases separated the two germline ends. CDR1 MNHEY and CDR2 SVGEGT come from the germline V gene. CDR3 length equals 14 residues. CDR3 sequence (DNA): TGTGCCAGCAGTGTGACAGGTGATCGAACTGAAGCTTTCTTT. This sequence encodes CASSVTGDRTEAFF.

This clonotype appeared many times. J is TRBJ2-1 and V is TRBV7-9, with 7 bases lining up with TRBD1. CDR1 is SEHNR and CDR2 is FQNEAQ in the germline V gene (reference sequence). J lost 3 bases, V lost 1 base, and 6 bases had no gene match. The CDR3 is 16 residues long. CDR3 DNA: TGTGCCAGCAGCTTAGAGGGGGCCGGGTTCTACAATGAGCAGTTCTTC. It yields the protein CASSLEGAGFYNEQFF.

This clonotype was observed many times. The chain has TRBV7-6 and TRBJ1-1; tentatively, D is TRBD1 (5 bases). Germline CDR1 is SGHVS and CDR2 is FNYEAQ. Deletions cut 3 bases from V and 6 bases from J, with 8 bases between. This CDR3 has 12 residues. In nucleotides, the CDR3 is TGTGCCAGCAGCTTCCAGGGCTCTGAAGCTTTCTTT. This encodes CASSFQGSEAFF.

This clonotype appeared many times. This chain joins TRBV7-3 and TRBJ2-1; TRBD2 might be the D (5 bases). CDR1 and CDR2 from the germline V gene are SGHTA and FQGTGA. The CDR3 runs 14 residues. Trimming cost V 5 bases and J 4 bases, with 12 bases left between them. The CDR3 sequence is CASSRYEGYNEQFF. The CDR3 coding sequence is TGTGCCAGCAGCCGGTACGAGGGATACAATGAGCAGTTCTTC.

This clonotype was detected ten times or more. CDR3 bases: TGCAGTGCTTGGACTCGAAATCAGCCCCAGCATTTT. Protein sequence: CSAWTRNQPQHF. The chain couples TRBV20-1 to TRBJ1-5; D remains unclear. V gave up 5 bases and J gave up 4 bases, with 9 bases separating them. This CDR3 region has 12 residues. In germline, CDR1 is DFQATT, CDR2 SNEGSKA (reference sequence).

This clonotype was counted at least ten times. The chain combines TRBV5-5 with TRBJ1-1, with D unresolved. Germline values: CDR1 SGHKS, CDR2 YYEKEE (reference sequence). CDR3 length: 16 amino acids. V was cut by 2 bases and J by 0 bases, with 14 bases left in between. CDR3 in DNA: TGTGCCAGCAGCTTTGACGGGTTCTACATGAACACTGAAGCTTTCTTT. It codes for CASSFDGFYMNTEAFF.

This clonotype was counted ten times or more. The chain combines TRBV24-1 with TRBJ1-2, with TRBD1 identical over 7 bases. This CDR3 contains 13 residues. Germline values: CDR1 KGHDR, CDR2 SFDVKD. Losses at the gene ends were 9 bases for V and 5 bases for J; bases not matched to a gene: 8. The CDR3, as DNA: TGTGCCACCGCCTCGGACAGGTCTTATGGCTACACCTTC. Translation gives CATASDRSYGYTF.

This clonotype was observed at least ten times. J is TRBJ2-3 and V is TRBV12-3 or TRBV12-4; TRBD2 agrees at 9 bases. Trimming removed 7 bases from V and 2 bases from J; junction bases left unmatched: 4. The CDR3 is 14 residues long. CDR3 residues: CASKGGLATDTQYF. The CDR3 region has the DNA TGTGCCAGCAAAGGGGGACTAGCCACAGATACGCAGTATTTT.

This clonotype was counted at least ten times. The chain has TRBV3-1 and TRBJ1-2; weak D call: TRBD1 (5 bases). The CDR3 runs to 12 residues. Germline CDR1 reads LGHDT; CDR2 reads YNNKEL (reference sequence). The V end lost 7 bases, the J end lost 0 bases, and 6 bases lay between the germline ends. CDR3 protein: CASKTANYGYTF. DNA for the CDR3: TGTGCCAGCAAGACAGCTAACTATGGCTACACCTTC.

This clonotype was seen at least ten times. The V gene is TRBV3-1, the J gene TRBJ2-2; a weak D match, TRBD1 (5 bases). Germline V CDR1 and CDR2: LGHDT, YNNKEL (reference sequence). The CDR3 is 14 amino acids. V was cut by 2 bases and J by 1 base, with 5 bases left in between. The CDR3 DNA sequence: TGTGCCAGCAGCCAAAGGGGGAACACCGGGGAGCTGTTTTTT. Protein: CASSQRGNTGELFF. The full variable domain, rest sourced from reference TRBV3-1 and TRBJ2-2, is DTAVSQTPKYLVTQMGNDKSIKCEQNLGHDTMYWYKQDSKKFLKIMFSYNNKELIINETVPNRFSPKSPDKAHLNLHINSLELGDSAVYFCASSQRGNTGELFFGEGSRLTVL.

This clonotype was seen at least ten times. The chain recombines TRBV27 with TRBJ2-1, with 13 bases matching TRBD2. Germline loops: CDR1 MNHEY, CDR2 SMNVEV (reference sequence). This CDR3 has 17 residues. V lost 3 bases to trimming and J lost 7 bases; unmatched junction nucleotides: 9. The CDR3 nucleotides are TGTGCCAGCAGTTTTGGGGCACTAGCGGGAGGGCGGAATGAGCAGTTCTTC. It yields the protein CASSFGALAGGRNEQFF.

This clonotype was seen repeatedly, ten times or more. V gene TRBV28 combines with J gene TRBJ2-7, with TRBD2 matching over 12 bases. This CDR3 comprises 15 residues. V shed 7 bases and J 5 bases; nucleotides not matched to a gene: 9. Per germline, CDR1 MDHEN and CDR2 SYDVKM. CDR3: CASNGGTSGSNEQYF. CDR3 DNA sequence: TGTGCCAGCAACGGAGGGACTAGCGGGTCCAACGAGCAGTACTTC.

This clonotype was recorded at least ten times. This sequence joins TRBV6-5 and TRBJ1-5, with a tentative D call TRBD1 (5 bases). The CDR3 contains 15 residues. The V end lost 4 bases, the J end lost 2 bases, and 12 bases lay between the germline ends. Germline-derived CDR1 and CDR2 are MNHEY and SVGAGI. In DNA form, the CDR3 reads TGTGCCAGCAGTTTGGGGGGAGGGGGCAATCAGCCCCAGCATTTT. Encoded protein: CASSLGGGGNQPQHF.

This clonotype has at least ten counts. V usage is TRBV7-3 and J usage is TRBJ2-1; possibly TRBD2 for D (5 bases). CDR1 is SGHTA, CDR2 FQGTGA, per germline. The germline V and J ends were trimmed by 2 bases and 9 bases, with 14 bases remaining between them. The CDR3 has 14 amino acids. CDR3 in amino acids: CASSLGPKAGEQFF. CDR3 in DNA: TGTGCCAGCAGCTTAGGTCCTAAGGCGGGTGAGCAGTTCTTC.

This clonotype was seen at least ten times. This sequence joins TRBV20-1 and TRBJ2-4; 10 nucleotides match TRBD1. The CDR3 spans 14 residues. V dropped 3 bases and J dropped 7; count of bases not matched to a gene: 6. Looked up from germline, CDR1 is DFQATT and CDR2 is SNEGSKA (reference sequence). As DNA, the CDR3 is TGCAGTGCTAGGACGACAGGGGGCGAGAACATTCAGTACTTC. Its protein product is CSARTTGGENIQYF.

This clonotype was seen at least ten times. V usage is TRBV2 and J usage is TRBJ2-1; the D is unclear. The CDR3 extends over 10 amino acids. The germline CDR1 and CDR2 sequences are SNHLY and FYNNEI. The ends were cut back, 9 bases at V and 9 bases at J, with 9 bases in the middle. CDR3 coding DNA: TGTGCCAGTAGTATCGCTGAGCAGTTCTTC. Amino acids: CASSIAEQFF. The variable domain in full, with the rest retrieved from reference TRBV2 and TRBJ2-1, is EPEVTQTPSHQVTQMGQEVILRCVPISNHLYFYWYRQILGQKVEFLVSFYNNEISEKSEIFDDQFSVERPDGSNFTLKIRSTKLEDSAMYFCASSIAEQFFGPGTRLTVL.

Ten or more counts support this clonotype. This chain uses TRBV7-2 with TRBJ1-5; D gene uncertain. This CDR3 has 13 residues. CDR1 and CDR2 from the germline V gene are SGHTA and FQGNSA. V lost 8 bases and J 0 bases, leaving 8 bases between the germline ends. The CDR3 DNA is TGTGCCAGCGGGCAGTATAGCAATCAGCCCCAGCATTTT. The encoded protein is CASGQYSNQPQHF.

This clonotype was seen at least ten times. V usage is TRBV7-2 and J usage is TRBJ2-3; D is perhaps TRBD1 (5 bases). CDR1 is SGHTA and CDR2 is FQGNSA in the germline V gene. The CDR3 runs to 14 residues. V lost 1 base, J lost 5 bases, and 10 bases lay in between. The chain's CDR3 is CASSLGQPLDTQYF. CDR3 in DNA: TGTGCCAGCAGCTTAGGACAGCCATTAGATACGCAGTATTTT.